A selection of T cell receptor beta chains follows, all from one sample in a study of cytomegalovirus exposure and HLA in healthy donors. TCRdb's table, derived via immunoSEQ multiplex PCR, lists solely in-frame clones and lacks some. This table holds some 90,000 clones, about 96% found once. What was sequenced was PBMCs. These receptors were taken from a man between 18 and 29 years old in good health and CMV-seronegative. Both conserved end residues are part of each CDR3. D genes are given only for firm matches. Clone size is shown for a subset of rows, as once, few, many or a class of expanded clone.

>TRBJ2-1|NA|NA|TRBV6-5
TGTGCCAGCAGTTACTTCGCAGGGGTCCTGAATGAGCAGTTCTTC
CASSYFAGVLNEQFF
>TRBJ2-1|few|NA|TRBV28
TGTGCCAGCACCCACGCCGGGGAGCCTAGCTCCTACAATGAGCAGTTCTTC
CASTHAGEPSSYNEQFF
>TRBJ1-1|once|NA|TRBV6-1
TGTGCCAGCACCCCCGGCAGGTTGAACACTGAAGCTTTCTTT
CASTPGRLNTEAFF
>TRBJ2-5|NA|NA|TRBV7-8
TGTGCCAGCAGCTTAGTTCCCCGGTCGGGGACCCAGTACTTC
CASSLVPRSGTQYF
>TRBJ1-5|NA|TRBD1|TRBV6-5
TGTGCCAGCAGCCCGACAGGGGGCGTTCAGCCCCAGCATTTT
CASSPTGGVQPQHF
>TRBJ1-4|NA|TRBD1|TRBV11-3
TGTGCCAGCAGCTCACGGGACAGGCATGGTAATGAAAAACTGTTTTTT
CASSSRDRHGNEKLFF
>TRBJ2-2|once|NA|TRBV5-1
TGCGCCAGCAGCTTGGCCGAAATGGGCCCCGGGGAGCTGTTTTTT
CASSLAEMGPGELFF
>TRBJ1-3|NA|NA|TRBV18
TGTGCCAGCTCACCGGGCGTGTCTGGAAACACCATATATTTT
CASSPGVSGNTIYF
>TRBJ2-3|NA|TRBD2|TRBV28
TGTGCCAGCAGTTCAACTTCGACTAGCGGGAGGGATTTT
CASSSTSTSGRDF
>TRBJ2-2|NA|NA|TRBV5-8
TGTGCCAGCAGCTTGGTTCCCAGCGTAAACACCGGGGAGCTGTTTTTT
CASSLVPSVNTGELFF
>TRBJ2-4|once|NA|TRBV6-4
TGTGCCAGCAGTGACTCCGGGACAATAGCCAAAAACATTCAGTACTTC
CASSDSGTIAKNIQYF
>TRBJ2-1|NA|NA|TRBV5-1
TGCGCCAGCAGCTTGTGGGGAGACAATGAGCAGTTCTTC
CASSLWGDNEQFF
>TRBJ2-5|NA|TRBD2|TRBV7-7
TGTGCTAGCAGCTTAGGCGGGAGGGGAGAGACCCAGTACTTC
CASSLGGRGETQYF
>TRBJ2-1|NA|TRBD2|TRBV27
TGTGCCAGCAGTTTAGCGGGGGAGGCTAGCGGGGTTAGGAATGAGCAGTTCTTC
CASSLAGEASGVRNEQFF
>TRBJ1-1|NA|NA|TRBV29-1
TGCAGCGTTGAAGTATCCAGGGTGAACACTGAAGCTTTCTTT
CSVEVSRVNTEAFF
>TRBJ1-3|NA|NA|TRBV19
TGTGCCAGTAGTATCCGCCAGGGGAGTACTGGAAACACCATATATTTT
CASSIRQGSTGNTIYF
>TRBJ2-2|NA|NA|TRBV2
TGTGCCAGCAGGGGGGCCTCGAGCACCGGGGAGCTGTTTTTT
CASRGASSTGELFF
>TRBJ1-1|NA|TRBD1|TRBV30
TGTGCCTGGAGTTTGACAGGGGTCAACACTGAAGCTTTCTTT
CAWSLTGVNTEAFF
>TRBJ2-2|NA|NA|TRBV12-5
TGTGCTAGTGGTGCCCGCGTACAGGGCGGGGAGCTGTTTTTT
CASGARVQGGELFF
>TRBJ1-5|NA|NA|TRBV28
TGTGCCAGCAGTTTTCGATCCCCAGGGAGCAATCAGCCCCAGCATTTT
CASSFRSPGSNQPQHF
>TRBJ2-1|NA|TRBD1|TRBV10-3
TGTGCCATCAGTGAGCGGTCTCCGGGACAGGGTACTAACAATGAGCAGTTCTTC
CAISERSPGQGTNNEQFF
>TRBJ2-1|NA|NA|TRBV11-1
TGTGCCAGCAGCTCCAGACAGGACCGATTCGGGGAGTTCTTC
CASSSRQDRFGEFF
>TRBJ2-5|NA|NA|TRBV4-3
TGCGCCAGCAGCCAGGATCCAGGGGCGGGAGAGACCCAGTACTTC
CASSQDPGAGETQYF
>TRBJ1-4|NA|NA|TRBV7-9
TGTGCCAGCAGCTCCGAGAGGAAGAATGAAAAACTGTTTTTT
CASSSERKNEKLFF
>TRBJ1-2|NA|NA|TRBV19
TGTGCCGGTGGACAAACCAGATTATATGGCTACACCTTC
CAGGQTRLYGYTF
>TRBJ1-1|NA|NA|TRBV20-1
TGCAGTGGAGTCGGGAACACTGAAGCTTTCTTT
CSGVGNTEAFF
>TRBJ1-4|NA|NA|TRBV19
TGTGCCAGCCGGGGGACCCCCTTGGATGGTAATGAAAAACTGTTTTTT
CASRGTPLDGNEKLFF
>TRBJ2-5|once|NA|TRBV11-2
TGTGCCAGCAGCTTAAGGGGTAGGAGGGACCAAGAGACCCAGTACTTC
CASSLRGRRDQETQYF
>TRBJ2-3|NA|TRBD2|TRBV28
TGTGCCAGCAGTTCCCCGACTAGCGGGGACTTTTATACGCAGTATTTT
CASSSPTSGDFYTQYF
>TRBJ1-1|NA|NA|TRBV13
TGTGCCAGCAGCGCACGTGGCCAGGCGGGGGTGAACACTGAAGCTTTCTTT
CASSARGQAGVNTEAFF
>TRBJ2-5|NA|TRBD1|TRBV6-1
TGTGCCAGTCGAAAGGTTGGGACAGGGCAAGAGACCCAGTACTTC
CASRKVGTGQETQYF
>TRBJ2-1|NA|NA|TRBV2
TGTGCCAGCACCGAGCGCTCCTACAATGAGCAGTTCTTC
CASTERSYNEQFF
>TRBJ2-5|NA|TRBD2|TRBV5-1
TGCGCCAGCAGCTTGGGGGGGACTAGCGGGGAGACCCAGTACTTC
CASSLGGTSGETQYF
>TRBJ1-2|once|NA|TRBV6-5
TGTGCCAGCAGTTACTCGATTCTGGGGGCCTATGGCTACACCTTC
CASSYSILGAYGYTF
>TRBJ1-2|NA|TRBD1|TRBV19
TGTGCCAGTACCAACCTCCGGGGACAGGGAGCCGATGGTGGCTACACCTTC
CASTNLRGQGADGGYTF
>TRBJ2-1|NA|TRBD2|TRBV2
TGTGCCAGCAGTGATTGGGGGGGGATGGACAATGAGCAGTTCTTC
CASSDWGGMDNEQFF
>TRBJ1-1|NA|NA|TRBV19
TGTGCCACCAAGGTGTCTGGAGAGCTTGAAGCTTTCTTT
CATKVSGELEAFF
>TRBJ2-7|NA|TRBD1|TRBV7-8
TGTGCCAGCAGCCAATTGGGACAGAGCTACGAGCAGTACTTC
CASSQLGQSYEQYF
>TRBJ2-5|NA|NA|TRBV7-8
TGTGCCAGCAGCCCGGAGGGCCAGGAGACCCAGTACTTC
CASSPEGQETQYF
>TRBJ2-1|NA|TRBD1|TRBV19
TGTGCCAGCAGTGACAGGGGTCAGGATGAGCAGTTCTTC
CASSDRGQDEQFF
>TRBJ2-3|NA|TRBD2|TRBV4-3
TGCGCCAGCAGCCAAGATCGTGGGCTAGCGGGAGGGTGGACAGATACGCAGTATTTT
CASSQDRGLAGGWTDTQYF
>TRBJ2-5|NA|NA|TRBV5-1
TGCGCCAGCAGTCTTACTCGGCGGGATATCTCTCTCCAAGGGACCCAGTACTTC
CASSLTRRDISLQGTQYF
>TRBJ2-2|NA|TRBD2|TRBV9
TGTGCCAGCAGCGGGCGTACGGGGAGGACTAGCGGAAACACCGGGGAGCTGTTTTTT
CASSGRTGRTSGNTGELFF